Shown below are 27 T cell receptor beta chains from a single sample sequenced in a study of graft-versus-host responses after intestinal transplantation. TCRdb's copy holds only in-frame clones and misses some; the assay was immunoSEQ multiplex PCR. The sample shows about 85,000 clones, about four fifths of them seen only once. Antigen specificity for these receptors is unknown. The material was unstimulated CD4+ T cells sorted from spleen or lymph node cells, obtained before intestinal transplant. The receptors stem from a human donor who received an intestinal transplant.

In DNA form, the CDR3 reads TGTGCCAGCAGTGACAGACAGAGAAATTCACCCCTCCACTTT. Protein: CASSDRQRNSPLHF. The chain links TRBV6-1 to TRBJ1-6, with a weak D call TRBD1 (5 bases). V was clipped by 3 bases and J by 7 bases, with 10 bases between them. This CDR3 is 14 amino acids long. Germline assignment: CDR1 MNHNS and CDR2 SASEGT.

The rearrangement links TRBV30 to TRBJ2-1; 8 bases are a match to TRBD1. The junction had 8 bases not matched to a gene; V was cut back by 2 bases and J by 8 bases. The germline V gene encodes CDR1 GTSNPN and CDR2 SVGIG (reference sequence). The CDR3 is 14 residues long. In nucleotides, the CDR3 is TGTGCCTGGAGTCCGCCAGGGGGCCGGTATGAGCAGTTCTTC. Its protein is CAWSPPGGRYEQFF.

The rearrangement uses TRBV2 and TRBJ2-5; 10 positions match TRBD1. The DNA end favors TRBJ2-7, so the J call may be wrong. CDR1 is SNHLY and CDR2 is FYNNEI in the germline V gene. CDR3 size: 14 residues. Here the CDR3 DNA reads TGTGCCAGCACCCTGACAGGGGGCGGCTACGAGCAGTACTTC. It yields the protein CASTLTGGGYEQYF.

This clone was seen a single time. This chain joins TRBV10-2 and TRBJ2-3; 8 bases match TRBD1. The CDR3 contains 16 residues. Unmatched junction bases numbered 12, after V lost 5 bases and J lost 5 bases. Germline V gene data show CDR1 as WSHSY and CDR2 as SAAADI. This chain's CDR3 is CASSNFQGAGVDTQYF. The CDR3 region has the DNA TGCGCCAGCAGTAACTTTCAGGGGGCAGGGGTAGATACGCAGTATTTT.

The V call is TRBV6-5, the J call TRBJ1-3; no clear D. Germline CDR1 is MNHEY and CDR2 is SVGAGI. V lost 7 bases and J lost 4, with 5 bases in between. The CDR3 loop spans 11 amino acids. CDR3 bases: TGTGCCAGCATGGCCGGAAACACCATATATTTT. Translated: CASMAGNTIYF.

CDR3 bases: TGTGCCAGCAGCTCCCGCGACAGGGGTGTGATAGAGACCCAGTACTTC. Amino acid sequence: CASSSRDRGVIETQYF. The chain links TRBV11-1 to TRBJ2-5; 8 bases map to TRBD1. Germline V lookup: CDR1 SGHAT, CDR2 FQDESV (reference sequence). The CDR3 extends over 16 amino acids. After removal of 4 bases from V and 4 bases from J, the junction contained 11 bases not matched to a gene.

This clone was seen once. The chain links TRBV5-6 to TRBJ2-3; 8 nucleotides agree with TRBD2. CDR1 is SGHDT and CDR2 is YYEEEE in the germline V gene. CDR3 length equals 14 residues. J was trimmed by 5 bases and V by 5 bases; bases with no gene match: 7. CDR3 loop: CASRRGGSGDTQYF. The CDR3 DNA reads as TGTGCCAGCAGACGGGGGGGCTCGGGAGATACGCAGTATTTT.

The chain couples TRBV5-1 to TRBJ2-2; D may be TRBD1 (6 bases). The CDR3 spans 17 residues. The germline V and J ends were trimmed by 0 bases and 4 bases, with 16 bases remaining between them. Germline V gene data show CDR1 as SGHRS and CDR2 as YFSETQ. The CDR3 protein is CASSLEVGARGTGELFF. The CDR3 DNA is TGCGCCAGCAGCTTGGAGGTGGGGGCACGCGGCACCGGGGAGCTGTTTTTT.

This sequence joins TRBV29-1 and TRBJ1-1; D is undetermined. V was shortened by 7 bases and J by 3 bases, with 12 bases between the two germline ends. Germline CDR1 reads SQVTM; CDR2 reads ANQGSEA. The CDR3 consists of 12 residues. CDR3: CSAGVGDTEAFF. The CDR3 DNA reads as TGCAGCGCCGGAGTCGGGGACACTGAAGCTTTCTTT.

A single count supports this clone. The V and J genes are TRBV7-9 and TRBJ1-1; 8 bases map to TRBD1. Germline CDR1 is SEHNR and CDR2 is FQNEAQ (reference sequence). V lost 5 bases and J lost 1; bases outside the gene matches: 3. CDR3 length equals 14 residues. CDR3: CASSLGQGNTEAFF. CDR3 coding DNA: TGTGCCAGCAGCCTAGGACAGGGGAACACTGAAGCTTTCTTT.

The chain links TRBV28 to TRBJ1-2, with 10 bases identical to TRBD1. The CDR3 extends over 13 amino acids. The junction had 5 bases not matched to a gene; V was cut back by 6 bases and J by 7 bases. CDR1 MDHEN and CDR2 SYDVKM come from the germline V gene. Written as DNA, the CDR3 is TGTGCCAGCAGACGACAGGGGGCGTCTGGCTACACCTTC. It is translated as CASRRQGASGYTF.

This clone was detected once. In nucleotides, the CDR3 is TGTGCCAGCAGCTTAAGCCCACTAGCGGACACCGGGGAGCTGTTTTTT. Protein: CASSLSPLADTGELFF. The V gene is TRBV7-3, the J gene TRBJ2-2, with TRBD2 matching 8 bases. The CDR3 spans 16 residues. The V gene's germline CDR1 is SGHTA and CDR2 FQGTGA. J gave up 3 bases and V 1 base, and 4 bases lay outside the gene matches.

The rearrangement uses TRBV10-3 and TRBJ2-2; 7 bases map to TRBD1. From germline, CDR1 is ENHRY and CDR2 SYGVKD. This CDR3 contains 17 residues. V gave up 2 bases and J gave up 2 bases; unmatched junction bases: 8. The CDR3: CAISEGPGQSNTGELFF. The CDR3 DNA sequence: TGTGCCATCAGTGAGGGACCGGGACAGAGTAACACCGGGGAGCTGTTTTTT.

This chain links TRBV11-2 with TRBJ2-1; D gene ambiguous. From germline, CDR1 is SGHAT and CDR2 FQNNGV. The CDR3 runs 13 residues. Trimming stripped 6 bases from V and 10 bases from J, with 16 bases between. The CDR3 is CASSLVANREQFF. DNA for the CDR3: TGTGCCAGCAGTCTAGTGGCCAATCGGGAGCAGTTCTTC.

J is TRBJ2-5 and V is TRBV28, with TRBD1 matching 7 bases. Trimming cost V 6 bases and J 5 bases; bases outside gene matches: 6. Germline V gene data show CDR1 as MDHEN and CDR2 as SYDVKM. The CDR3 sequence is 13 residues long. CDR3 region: CASRDRSRETQYF. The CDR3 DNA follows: TGTGCCAGCAGGGACAGGAGCAGGGAGACCCAGTACTTC.

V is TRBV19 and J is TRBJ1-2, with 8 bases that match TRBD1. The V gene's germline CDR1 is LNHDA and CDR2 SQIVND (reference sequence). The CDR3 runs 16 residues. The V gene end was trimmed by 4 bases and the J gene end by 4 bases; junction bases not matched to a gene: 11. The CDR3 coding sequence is TGTGCCAGTAGTAAACGGGGCCAGGGGGCTTTCTATGGCTACACCTTC. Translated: CASSKRGQGAFYGYTF.

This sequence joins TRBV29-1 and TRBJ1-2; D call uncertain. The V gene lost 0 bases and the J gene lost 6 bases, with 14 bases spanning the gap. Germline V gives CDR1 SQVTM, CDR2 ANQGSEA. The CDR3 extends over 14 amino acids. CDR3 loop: CSVEDGGNWDGYTF. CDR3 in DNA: TGCAGCGTTGAAGATGGAGGGAATTGGGATGGCTACACCTTC. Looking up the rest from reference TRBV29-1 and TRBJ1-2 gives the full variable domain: SAVISQKPSRDICQRGTSLTIQCQVDSQVTMMFWYRQQPGQSLTLIATANQGSEATYESGFVIDKFPISRPNLTFSTLTVSNMSPEDSSIYLCSVEDGGNWDGYTFGSGTRLTVV.

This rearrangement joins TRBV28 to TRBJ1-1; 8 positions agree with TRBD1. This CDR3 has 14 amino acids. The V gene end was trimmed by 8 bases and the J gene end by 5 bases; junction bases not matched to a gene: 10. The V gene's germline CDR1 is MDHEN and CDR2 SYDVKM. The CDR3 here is CASRNTGGATEAFF. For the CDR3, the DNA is TGTGCCAGCCGTAACACAGGGGGAGCTACTGAAGCTTTCTTT.

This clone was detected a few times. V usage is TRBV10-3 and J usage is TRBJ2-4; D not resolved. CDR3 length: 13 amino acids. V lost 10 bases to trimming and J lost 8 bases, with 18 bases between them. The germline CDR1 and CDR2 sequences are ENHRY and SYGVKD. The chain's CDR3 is CATRHVLEDIQYF. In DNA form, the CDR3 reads TGTGCCACCAGGCATGTGTTAGAGGACATTCAGTACTTC.

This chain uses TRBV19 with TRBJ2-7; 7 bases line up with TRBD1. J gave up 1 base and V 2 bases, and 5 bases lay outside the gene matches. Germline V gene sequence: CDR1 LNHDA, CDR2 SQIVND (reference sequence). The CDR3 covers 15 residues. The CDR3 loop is CASSIPRQGSYEQYF. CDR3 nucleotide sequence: TGTGCCAGTAGTATACCCCGACAGGGATCCTACGAGCAGTACTTC.

The DNA for the CDR3 is TGTGCCAGCAGTGAAGTCCGAGGTCATGGCTACACCTTC. Translation: CASSEVRGHGYTF. The genes are TRBV2 and TRBJ1-2, with no clear D. Germline CDR1 reads SNHLY; CDR2 reads FYNNEI. The CDR3 spans 13 residues. Trimming pared 1 base from V and 6 bases from J, leaving 9 bases between. Complete variable domain (other parts from reference TRBV2 and TRBJ1-2): EPEVTQTPSHQVTQMGQEVILRCVPISNHLYFYWYRQILGQKVEFLVSFYNNEISEKSEIFDDQFSVERPDGSNFTLKIRSTKLEDSAMYFCASSEVRGHGYTFGSGTRLTVV.

The CDR3 DNA is TGTGCCAGTAGTTCCACGACAGGGCGCACAGATACGCAGTATTTT. Translated, it gives CASSSTTGRTDTQYF. The V call is TRBV19, the J call TRBJ2-3; 7 bases map to TRBD1. The CDR3 has 15 amino acids. CDR1 LNHDA and CDR2 SQIVND come from the germline V gene (reference sequence). V lost 5 bases, J lost 1 base, and 6 bases stayed unmatched.

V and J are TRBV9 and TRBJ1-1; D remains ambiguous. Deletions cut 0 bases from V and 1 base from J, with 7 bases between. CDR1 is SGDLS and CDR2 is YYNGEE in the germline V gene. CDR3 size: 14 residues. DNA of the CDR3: TGTGCCAGCAGCGTAGGAGGAGAGAACACTGAAGCTTTCTTT. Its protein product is CASSVGGENTEAFF.

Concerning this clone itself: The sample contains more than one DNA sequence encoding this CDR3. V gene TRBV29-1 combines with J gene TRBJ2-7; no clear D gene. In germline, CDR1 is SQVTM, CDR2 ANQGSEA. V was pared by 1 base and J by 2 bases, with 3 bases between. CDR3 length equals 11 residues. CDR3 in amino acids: CSVEVAYEQYF. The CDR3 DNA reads TGCAGCGTTGAAGTAGCCTACGAGCAGTACTTC.

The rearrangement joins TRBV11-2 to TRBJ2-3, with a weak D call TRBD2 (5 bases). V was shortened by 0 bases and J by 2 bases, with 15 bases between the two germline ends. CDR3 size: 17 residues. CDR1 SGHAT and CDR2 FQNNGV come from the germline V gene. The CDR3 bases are TGTGCCAGCAGCTTAGACGGGATCAGGCCCCACACAGATACGCAGTATTTT. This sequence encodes CASSLDGIRPHTDTQYF.

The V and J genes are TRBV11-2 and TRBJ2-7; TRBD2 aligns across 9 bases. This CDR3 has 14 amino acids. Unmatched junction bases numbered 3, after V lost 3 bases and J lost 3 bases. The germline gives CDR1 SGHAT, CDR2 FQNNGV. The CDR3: CASSFSGGYYEQYF. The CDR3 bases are TGTGCCAGCAGCTTTAGCGGGGGTTACTACGAGCAGTACTTC.

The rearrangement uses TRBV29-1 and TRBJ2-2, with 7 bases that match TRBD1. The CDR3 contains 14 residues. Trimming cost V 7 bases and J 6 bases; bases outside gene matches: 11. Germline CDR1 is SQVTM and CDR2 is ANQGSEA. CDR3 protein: CSATDRVAPGELFF. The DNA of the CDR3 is TGCAGCGCCACCGACAGGGTCGCACCCGGGGAGCTGTTTTTT.